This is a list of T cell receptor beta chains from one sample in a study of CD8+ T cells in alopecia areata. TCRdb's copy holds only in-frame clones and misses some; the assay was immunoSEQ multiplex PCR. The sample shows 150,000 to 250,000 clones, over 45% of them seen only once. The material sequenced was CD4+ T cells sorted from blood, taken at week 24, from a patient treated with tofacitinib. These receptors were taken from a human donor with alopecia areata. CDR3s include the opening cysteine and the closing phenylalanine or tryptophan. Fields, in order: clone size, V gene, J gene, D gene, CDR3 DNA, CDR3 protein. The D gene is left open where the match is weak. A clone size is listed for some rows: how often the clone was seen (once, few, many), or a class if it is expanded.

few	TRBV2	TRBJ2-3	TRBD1	TGTGCCAGCAGTGTTACAGGGGTAGATACGCAGTATTTT	CASSVTGVDTQYF
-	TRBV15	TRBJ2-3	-	TGTGCCACCAGCAGAGATCTAGGCAGGGGTACAGATACGCAGTATTTT	CATSRDLGRGTDTQYF
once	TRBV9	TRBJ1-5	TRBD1	TGTGCCAGCAGCGCCGGGACAGGGGGCAATCAGCCCCAGCATTTT	CASSAGTGGNQPQHF
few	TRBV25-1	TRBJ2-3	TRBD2	TGTGCCAGCAGTGAATCTAGCGGGGGGGTCTGGACAGATACGCAGTATTTT	CASSESSGGVWTDTQYF
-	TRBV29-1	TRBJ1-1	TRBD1	TGCAGCGTTGATCCCGGGTCAGGGGGCATTGGGCAGATGAACACTGAAGCTTTCTTT	CSVDPGSGGIGQMNTEAFF
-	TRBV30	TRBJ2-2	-	TGTGCCTGCCTGGGCACCGGGGAGCTGTTTTTT	CACLGTGELFF
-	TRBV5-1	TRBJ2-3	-	TGCGCCAGCAGCCCAACGGACGGCACAGATACGCAGTATTTT	CASSPTDGTDTQYF
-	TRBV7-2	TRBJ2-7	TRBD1	TGTGCCAGCAGCTTAGATTGGGGACAGGGCTACGAGCAGTACTTC	CASSLDWGQGYEQYF
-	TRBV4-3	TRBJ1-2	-	TGCGCCAGCAGCCAAGACCCCGTGCCTAACTATGGCTACACCTTC	CASSQDPVPNYGYTF
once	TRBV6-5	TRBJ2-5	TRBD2	TGTGCCAGCAGTTACTTCCAAATAGCGGGGGGTGAGACCCAGTACTTC	CASSYFQIAGGETQYF
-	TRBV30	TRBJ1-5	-	TGTGCCTGGAGCTACAGGAGCAATCAGCCCCAGCATTTT	CAWSYRSNQPQHF
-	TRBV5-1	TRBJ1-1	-	TGCGCCAGCAGCTTGGGTGGGAGAGAGACGACTGAAGCTTTCTTT	CASSLGGRETTEAFF
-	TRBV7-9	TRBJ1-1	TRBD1	TGTGCCAGCAGCTTTTCAAGGGAGACAGGGAGTGAAGCTTTCTTT	CASSFSRETGSEAFF
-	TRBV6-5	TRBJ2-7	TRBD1	TGTGCCAGCAGTTTTAACCGGGACAGGGTATACGAGCAGTACTTC	CASSFNRDRVYEQYF
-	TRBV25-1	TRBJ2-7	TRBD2	TGTGCCAGCAGTGAATACGGGGAGGGCGTCGAGCAGTACTTC	CASSEYGEGVEQYF
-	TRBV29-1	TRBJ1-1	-	TGCAGCGTTGAAGCTTGGGCCACTGAAGCTTTCTTT	CSVEAWATEAFF
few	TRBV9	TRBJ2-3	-	TGTGCCAGCAGCGAGACTAGTTTAGCGTGGGATACGCAGTATTTT	CASSETSLAWDTQYF
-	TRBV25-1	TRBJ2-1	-	TGTGCCAGCAGGGGGGTTAATGAGCAGTTCTTC	CASRGVNEQFF
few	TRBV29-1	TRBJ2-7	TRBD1	TGCAGCGTTGAAGGGGACAGGGACTACGAGCAGTACTTC	CSVEGDRDYEQYF
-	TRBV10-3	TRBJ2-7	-	TGTGCCATCAGTGTGGCAGGAACCTACGAGCAGTACTTC	CAISVAGTYEQYF
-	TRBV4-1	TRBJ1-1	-	TGCGCCAGCAGCATGCGACAGAGTGAAGCTTTCTTT	CASSMRQSEAFF
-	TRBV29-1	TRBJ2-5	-	TGCAGCGTTGTTGGGGCAGGGTACCAAGAGACCCAGTACTTC	CSVVGAGYQETQYF
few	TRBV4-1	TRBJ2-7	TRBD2	TGCGCCAGCAGAGGGGAGGGAAGCTCCTACGAGCAGTACTTC	CASRGEGSSYEQYF
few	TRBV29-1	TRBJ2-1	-	TGCAGCGCTAGAGGCGGACGGGTTACAAATGAGCAGTTCTTC	CSARGGRVTNEQFF
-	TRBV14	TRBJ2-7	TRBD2	TGTGCCAGCAGCCGCACCGGGACTAGCCTCCCGGGCGAGCAGTACTTC	CASSRTGTSLPGEQYF
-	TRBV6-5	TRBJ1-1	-	TGTGCCAGCAGCTCCAACATGCCGAACACTGAAGCTTTCTTT	CASSSNMPNTEAFF
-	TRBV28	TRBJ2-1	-	TGTGCCAGCAGTCCTAGACTACCTAGCTCCTACAATGAGCAGTTCTTC	CASSPRLPSSYNEQFF
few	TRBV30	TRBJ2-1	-	TGTGCCTGCAAACGGACGGACTATGAGCAGTTCTTC	CACKRTDYEQFF
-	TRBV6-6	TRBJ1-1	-	TGTGCCAGCAGTTTGAGGGGGAACACTGAAGCTTTCTTT	CASSLRGNTEAFF
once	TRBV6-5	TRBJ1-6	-	TGTGCCAGCACCCTGGACGGGAAAGATTCACCCCTCCACTTT	CASTLDGKDSPLHF
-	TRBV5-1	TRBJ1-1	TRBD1	TGCGCCAGCAGCTTGAATGCAGGGGGGAACACTGAAGCTTTCTTT	CASSLNAGGNTEAFF
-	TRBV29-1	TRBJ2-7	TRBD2	TGCAGCGTTGGCGGGAGTTCCTACGAGCAGTACTTC	CSVGGSSYEQYF
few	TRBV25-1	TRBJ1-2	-	TGTGCCAGCAGTCTTTTAGGGTATGGCTACACCTTC	CASSLLGYGYTF
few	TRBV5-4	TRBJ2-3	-	TGTGCCAGCAGCTCGGACGGACAGTCCACAGATACGCAGTATTTT	CASSSDGQSTDTQYF
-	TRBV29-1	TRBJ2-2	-	TGCAGCGTTACTCCACCGGGATCGAACACCGGGGAGCTGTTTTTT	CSVTPPGSNTGELFF
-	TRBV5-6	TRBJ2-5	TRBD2	TGTGCCAGCAGCTTGGGACTAGCCGAGGGGGAGACCCAGTACTTC	CASSLGLAEGETQYF
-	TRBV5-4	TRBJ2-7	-	TGTGCCAGCAGCTTGGCCGGTGGGGAGTTGAGTTACGAGCAGTACTTC	CASSLAGGELSYEQYF
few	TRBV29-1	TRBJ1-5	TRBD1	TGCAGCGCAGGGGGCGATCAGCCCCAGCATTTT	CSAGGDQPQHF
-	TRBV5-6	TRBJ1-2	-	TGTGCCAGCAGTACGGCTAACTATGGCTACACCTTC	CASSTANYGYTF
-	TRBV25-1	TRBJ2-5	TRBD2	TGTGCCAGCAGCCGGCTGGGGGGGGAGACCCAGTACTTC	CASSRLGGETQYF